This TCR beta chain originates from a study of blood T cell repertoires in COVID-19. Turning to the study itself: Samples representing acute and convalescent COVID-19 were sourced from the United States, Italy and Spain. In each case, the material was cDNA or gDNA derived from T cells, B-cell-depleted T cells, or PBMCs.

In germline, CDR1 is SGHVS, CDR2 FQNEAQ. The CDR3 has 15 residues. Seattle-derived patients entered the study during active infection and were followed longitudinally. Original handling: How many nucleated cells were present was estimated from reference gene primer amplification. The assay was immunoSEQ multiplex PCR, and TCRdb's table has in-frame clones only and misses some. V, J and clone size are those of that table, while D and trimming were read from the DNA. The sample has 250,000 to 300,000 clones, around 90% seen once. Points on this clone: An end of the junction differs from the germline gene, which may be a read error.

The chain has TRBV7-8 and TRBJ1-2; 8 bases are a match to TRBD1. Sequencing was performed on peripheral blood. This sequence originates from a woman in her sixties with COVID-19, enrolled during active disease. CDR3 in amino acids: CASSVAPDRGAGYTF. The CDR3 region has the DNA TGTGCCAGCAGCGTAGCCCCCGACAGGGGCGCTGGCTACACCTTC.